The 4 T cell receptor beta chains given below trace back to one sample, sequenced in a study of T-cell reconstitution after alpha-beta-depleted transplantation in children. Preparation of the TCRbeta library involved a method that used unique molecular identifiers. From the PCR reads, TCRdb called clonotypes with MiXCR, one entry per CDR3 protein. The table shows 200,000 or so distinct CDR3 sequences, with roughly 6.5% occurring only once. The source material was PBMCs, sampled before TCRalphabeta/CD19-depleted stem cell transplant. The receptors derive from a girl under three years old with combined immunodeficiency, due to receive a stem cell transplant.

This clonotype was seen at least ten times. The chain carries TRBV4-3 and TRBJ2-7; weak D call: TRBD1 (7 bases). This CDR3 comprises 15 residues. V lost 4 bases and J 3 bases, leaving 16 bases between the germline ends. The germline gives CDR1 LGHNA, CDR2 YSLEER. CDR3 region: CASSPDREAFYEQYF. CDR3 bases: TGCGCCAGCAGCCCAGACAGGGAGGCCTTCTACGAGCAGTACTTC.

The chain recombines TRBV28 with TRBJ1-3, with D hard to call. The CDR3 has 14 amino acids. Germline V gene sequence: CDR1 MDHEN, CDR2 SYDVKM. The germline V and J ends were trimmed by 1 base and 6 bases, with 10 bases remaining between them. The CDR3 sequence: CASSLYTGANTIYF. The DNA of the CDR3 is TGTGCCAGCAGTTTATATACCGGAGCAAACACCATATATTTT.

In this sample, this clonotype turned up a few times. The chain uses TRBV3-1 and TRBJ1-1, with D unresolved. Trimming took 1 base from V and 0 from J, leaving 9 bases between them. This CDR3 region has 15 residues. From germline, CDR1 is LGHDT and CDR2 YNNKEL (reference sequence). CDR3 in amino acids: CASSQGYGLNTEAFF. As DNA, the CDR3 is TGTGCCAGCAGCCAAGGCTATGGGTTGAACACTGAAGCTTTCTTT.

This clonotype was seen ten or more times. The chain joins TRBV28 to TRBJ2-7; 7 bases fit TRBD1. J gave up 11 bases and V 5 bases, and 12 bases lay outside the gene matches. This CDR3 is 13 amino acids long. Germline CDR1 and CDR2: MDHEN and SYDVKM. The CDR3 spells CASSLRDRTVEYF. In DNA, the CDR3 is TGTGCCAGCAGTCTCCGGGACAGAACGGTGGAGTACTTC.